This is a list of T cell receptor beta chains from one sample in a study of shared clonotypes between healthy human individuals. Clones were read by immunoSEQ multiplex PCR, and TCRdb kept only the in-frame ones, dropping some. The repertoire holds 450,000 to 500,000 clones, roughly 80% seen once, with about 12% in the top ten. The sequenced sample was PBMCs. The receptor set was obtained from a woman aged 40 to 50 in good health. Some clones in this sample may be carry-over from other donors' samples. Each CDR3 is given with its conserved first and last residue. The D gene is left open where the match is weak. Some rows have no size entry. The others give once, few or many, or a class for an expanded clone.

d_gene	v_gene	j_gene	abundance	CDR3nt	CDR3aa
-	TRBV2	TRBJ2-5	-	TGTGCCAGCAGTGCCCGCTTCGAGGAGACCCAGTACTTC	CASSARFEETQYF
TRBD2	TRBV27	TRBJ2-1	once	TGTGCCAGCAGTCCTCTTAGCGGGAGGGCCGCCTACAATGAGCAGTTCTTC	CASSPLSGRAAYNEQFF
TRBD2	TRBV5-4	TRBJ2-1	-	TGTGCCAGCAGCTTCCCGGGACTAGCGGGAGACAATGAGCAGTTCTTC	CASSFPGLAGDNEQFF
-	TRBV10-1	TRBJ1-3	-	TGCGCCAGCAGTGAGTCGGGCTCTGGAAACACCATATATTTT	CASSESGSGNTIYF
TRBD2	TRBV4-3	TRBJ2-7	-	TGCGCCAGCAGCCAACAACCTAGCGGGGGCCCCTACGAGCAGTACTTC	CASSQQPSGGPYEQYF
TRBD2	TRBV11-2	TRBJ2-7	-	TGTGCCAGCAGCATGACTAGCGGGAGTCACGAGCAGTACTTC	CASSMTSGSHEQYF
-	TRBV30	TRBJ2-3	-	TGTGCCTGGAGTCCCGGGACCCAAAGCACAGATACGCAGTATTTT	CAWSPGTQSTDTQYF
TRBD2	TRBV2	TRBJ2-3	-	TGTGCCAGCAGTGACCTAGCGGGAGGGGTTGATACGCAGTATTTT	CASSDLAGGVDTQYF
-	TRBV7-2	TRBJ2-7	-	TGTGCCAGCAGCTTAGCCGGTACAGGTGGGATTTACGAGCAGTACTTC	CASSLAGTGGIYEQYF
-	TRBV5-5	TRBJ1-1	-	TGTGCCAGCAAGCTTGAGGGTTTCCCGCAGACTGAAGCTTTCTTT	CASKLEGFPQTEAFF
-	TRBV7-9	TRBJ2-2	-	TGTGCCAGCATCACCGCCGGGACTTGGGGCACCGGGGAGCTGTTTTTT	CASITAGTWGTGELFF
TRBD2	TRBV6-4	TRBJ2-5	few	TGTGCCAGCAGTGGGACTAGCGGGCCTCAAGAGACCCAGTACTTC	CASSGTSGPQETQYF
TRBD2	TRBV4-1	TRBJ2-2	-	TGCGCCAGCAGCCAAAGCCCCCTTCGACTAGCGGGAGGGCCGAACACCGGGGAGCTGTTTTTT	CASSQSPLRLAGGPNTGELFF
-	TRBV9	TRBJ2-1	-	TGTGCCAGCAGCGTAGCGTACGGGAGCTCCTACAATGAGCAGTTCTTC	CASSVAYGSSYNEQFF
-	TRBV18	TRBJ1-5	-	TGTGCCAGCTCACCGTCTGGATATCAGCCCCAGCATTTT	CASSPSGYQPQHF
TRBD1	TRBV5-1	TRBJ1-1	-	TGCGCCAGCAGCTTCTCAACAGGGGGTACTGAAGCTTTCTTT	CASSFSTGGTEAFF
-	TRBV29-1	TRBJ2-5	-	TGCAGCGTTGAAGAGGTGCGGGAGACCCAGTACTTC	CSVEEVRETQYF
-	TRBV2	TRBJ1-2	-	TGTGCCAGCAGCTCACAAAGACAGGACTATGGCTACACCTTC	CASSSQRQDYGYTF